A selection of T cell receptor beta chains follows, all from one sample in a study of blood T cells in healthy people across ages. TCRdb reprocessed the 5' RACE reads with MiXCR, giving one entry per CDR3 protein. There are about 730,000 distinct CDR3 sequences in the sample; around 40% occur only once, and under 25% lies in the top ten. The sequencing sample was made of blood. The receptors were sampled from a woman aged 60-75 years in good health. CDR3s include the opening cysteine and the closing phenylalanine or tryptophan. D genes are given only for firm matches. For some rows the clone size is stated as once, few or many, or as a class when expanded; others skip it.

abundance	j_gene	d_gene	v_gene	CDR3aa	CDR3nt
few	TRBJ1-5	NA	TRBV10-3	CAISEGSANQPQHF	TGTGCCATCAGTGAGGGGTCAGCGAATCAGCCCCAGCATTTT
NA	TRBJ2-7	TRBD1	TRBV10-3	CAISVQGAYEQYF	TGTGCCATCAGTGTTCAGGGGGCCTACGAGCAGTACTTC
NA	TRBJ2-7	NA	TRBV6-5	CASKRLTEQYF	TGTGCCAGCAAACGACTAACCGAGCAGTACTTC
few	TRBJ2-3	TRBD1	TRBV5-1	CASSLAPTGGTDTQYF	TGCGCCAGCAGCTTGGCCCCGACAGGGGGGACAGATACGCAGTATTTT
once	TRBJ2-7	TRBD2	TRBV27	CASSALAGSSYEQYF	TGTGCCAGCAGTGCACTAGCGGGGTCCTCCTACGAGCAGTACTTC
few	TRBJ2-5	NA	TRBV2	CASMLFIEETQYF	TGTGCCAGCATGCTATTTATAGAAGAGACCCAGTACTTC
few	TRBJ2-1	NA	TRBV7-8	CASSLQLVLSNEQFF	TGTGCCAGCAGCTTACAACTAGTTTTATCCAATGAGCAGTTCTTC
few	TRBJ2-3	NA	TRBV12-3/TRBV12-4	CASSCESTDTQYF	TGTGCCAGCAGTTGTGAGAGTACAGATACGCAGTATTTT
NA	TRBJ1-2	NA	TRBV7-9	CASSKGQIQGGYTF	TGTGCCAGCAGCAAAGGACAGATTCAGGGTGGCTACACCTTC
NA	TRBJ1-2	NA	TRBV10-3	CAISDQGYNYGYTF	TGTGCCATCAGTGATCAGGGTTATAACTATGGCTACACCTTC
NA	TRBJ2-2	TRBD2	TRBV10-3	CAISRGLSETGELFF	TGTGCCATCAGCCGGGGACTATCGGAAACCGGGGAGCTGTTTTTT
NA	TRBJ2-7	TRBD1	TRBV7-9	CASSTSGTGALGEQYF	TGTGCCAGCAGCACCTCCGGGACAGGGGCGTTGGGCGAGCAGTACTTC
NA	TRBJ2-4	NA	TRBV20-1	CSASALKGKNIQYF	TGCAGTGCTAGCGCCCTAAAGGGTAAAAACATTCAGTACTTC
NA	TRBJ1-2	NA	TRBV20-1	CSARGTETIYGYTF	TGCAGTGCTAGAGGGACAGAAACGATCTATGGCTACACCTTC
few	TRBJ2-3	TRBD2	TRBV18	CASSPPTHGGGAFSTDTQYF	TGTGCCAGCTCACCACCCACCCATGGCGGGGGGGCTTTCAGCACAGATACGCAGTATTTT
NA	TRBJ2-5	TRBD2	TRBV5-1	CASSSMAGGLVYNEQYF	TGCGCCAGCAGCTCAATGGCGGGAGGGCTAGTCTACAATGAGCAGTACTTC
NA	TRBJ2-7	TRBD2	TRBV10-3	CAISESLLALYEQYF	TGTGCCATCAGTGAGTCCTTACTAGCGCTTTACGAGCAGTACTTC
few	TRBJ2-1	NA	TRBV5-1	CASSLTGGTGNNEQFF	TGCGCCAGCAGCTTAACTGGCGGGACCGGCAACAATGAGCAGTTCTTC
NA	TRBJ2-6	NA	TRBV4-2	CASSQEVGSGASVLTF	TGTGCCAGCAGCCAAGAAGTAGGGTCTGGGGCCAGCGTCCTGACTTTC
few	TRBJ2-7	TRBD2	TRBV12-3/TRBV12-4	CASSATSGIEQYF	TGTGCCAGCAGTGCGACTAGCGGGATCGAGCAGTACTTC
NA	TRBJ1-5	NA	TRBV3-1	CASSQDGPTQPQHF	TGTGCCAGCAGCCAAGATGGTCCAACTCAGCCCCAGCATTTT
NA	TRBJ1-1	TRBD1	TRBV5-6	CASRPGQGVLSTEAFF	TGTGCCAGCAGGCCTGGACAGGGGGTACTTAGCACTGAAGCTTTCTTT
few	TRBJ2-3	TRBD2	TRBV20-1	CSATPTSGMYRDTQYF	TGCAGTGCTACCCCGACTAGCGGGATGTATCGAGATACGCAGTATTTT
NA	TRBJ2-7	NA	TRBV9	CASSVTGENEQYF	TGTGCCAGCAGCGTAACCGGGGAGAACGAGCAGTACTTC
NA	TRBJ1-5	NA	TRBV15	CATSRVRGNSNQPQHF	TGTGCCACCAGCAGAGTGCGGGGGAATAGCAATCAGCCCCAGCATTTT
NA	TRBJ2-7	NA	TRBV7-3	CASSLGGGGRSYEQYF	TGTGCCAGCAGCTTAGGCGGTGGGGGCCGTTCCTACGAGCAGTACTTC
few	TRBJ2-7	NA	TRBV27	CASSLSSTYEQYF	TGTGCCAGCAGTCTGAGTTCCACCTACGAGCAGTACTTC
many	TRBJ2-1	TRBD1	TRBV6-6	CASSAGQEGNEQFF	TGTGCCAGCAGTGCGGGACAGGAAGGGAATGAGCAGTTCTTC
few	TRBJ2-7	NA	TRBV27	CASGTSGGANPYEQYF	TGTGCCAGCGGAACCAGTGGGGGGGCGAACCCCTACGAGCAGTACTTC
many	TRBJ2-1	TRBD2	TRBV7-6	CASSLDPPGLAGFWGEQFF	TGTGCCAGCAGCTTAGACCCCCCCGGACTAGCGGGCTTTTGGGGTGAGCAGTTCTTC
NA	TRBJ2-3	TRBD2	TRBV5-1	CASSWGLDHTDTQYF	TGCGCCAGCAGCTGGGGACTAGACCACACAGATACGCAGTATTTT
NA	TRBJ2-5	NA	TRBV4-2	CVSSQEVYQETQYF	TGTGTCAGCAGCCAAGAGGTCTACCAAGAGACCCAGTACTTC
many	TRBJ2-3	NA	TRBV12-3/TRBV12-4	CANRRDQHTDTQYF	TGTGCCAACCGGAGGGATCAACACACAGATACGCAGTATTTT
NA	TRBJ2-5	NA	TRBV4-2	CASSQDVAESETQYF	TGTGCCAGCAGCCAAGATGTGGCGGAATCAGAGACCCAGTACTTC
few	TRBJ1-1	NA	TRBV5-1	CASSPTGATEAFF	TGCGCCAGCAGCCCGACGGGGGCGACTGAAGCTTTCTTT
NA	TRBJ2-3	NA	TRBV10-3	CAISEGITETQYF	TGTGCCATCAGTGAGGGGATCACAGAGACGCAGTATTTT
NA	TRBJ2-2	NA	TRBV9	CASSVGGTVNTGELFF	TGTGCCAGCAGCGTAGGTGGGACGGTGAACACCGGGGAGCTGTTTTTT
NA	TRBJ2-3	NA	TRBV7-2	CASSLAGLRTDTQYF	TGTGCCAGCAGCTTAGCGGGGCTACGCACAGATACGCAGTATTTT
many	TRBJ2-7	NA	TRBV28	CASSPSLAYEQYF	TGTGCCAGCAGTCCAAGTCTAGCTTACGAGCAGTACTTC
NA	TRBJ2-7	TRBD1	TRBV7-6	CASSLGGTATSYEQYF	TGTGCCAGCAGCTTAGGAGGGACAGCTACCTCCTACGAGCAGTACTTC
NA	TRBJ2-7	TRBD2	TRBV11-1	CASSPRSGGGILYEQYF	TGTGCCAGCAGCCCCAGGTCGGGCGGGGGAATCCTTTACGAGCAGTACTTC
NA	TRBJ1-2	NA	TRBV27	CASSPVGTGVGYTF	TGTGCCAGCAGCCCGGTGGGTACTGGGGTTGGCTACACCTTC